These 28 T cell receptor beta chains came from one sample sequenced in a study of blood T cell repertoires in COVID-19. Sequencing used immunoSEQ multiplex PCR; TCRdb keeps in-frame clones, though not all of them. The table shows approximately 46,000 clones, with about 90% occurring only once. Sequenced sample: peripheral blood. All receptors come from a man aged 65-85 years with active COVID-19.

The genes are TRBV24-1 and TRBJ1-1; 10 bases fit TRBD1. Trimming cost V 12 bases and J 7 bases; bases outside gene matches: 7. CDR1 and CDR2 from the germline V gene are KGHDR and SFDVKD. This CDR3 has 12 residues. The CDR3 is CAPRTGGIEAFF. The DNA for the CDR3 is TGTGCCCCTCGGACAGGGGGGATTGAAGCTTTCTTT.

The rearrangement links TRBV7-2 to TRBJ2-5, with a possible D match to TRBD1 (6 bases). The germline V gene encodes CDR1 SGHTA and CDR2 FQGNSA. The CDR3 totals 16 residues. V lost 5 bases and J lost 5, with 21 bases in between. CDR3 bases: TGTGCCAGCAGCCAGATTTCTGTAGCTCAGGGGGAGACCCAGTACTTC. This sequence encodes CASSQISVAQGETQYF.

The V and J genes are TRBV28 and TRBJ2-2; tentatively, D is TRBD1 (6 bases). The ends were cut back, 3 bases at V and 3 bases at J, with 8 bases in the middle. Per germline, CDR1 MDHEN and CDR2 SYDVKM. This CDR3 is 14 amino acids long. This CDR3 reads CASSLAGDTGELFF. The CDR3 region has the DNA TGTGCCAGCAGTTTGGCAGGGGACACCGGGGAGCTGTTTTTT.

The rearrangement uses TRBV10-3 and TRBJ2-2; possible D gene TRBD2, 6 bases. The length of the CDR3 is 16 residues. The V end lost 4 bases, the J end lost 1 base, and 13 bases lay between the germline ends. From germline, CDR1 is ENHRY and CDR2 SYGVKD. The CDR3 DNA sequence: TGTGCCATCAGTGGCAGTCGGACTAAGAACACCGGGGAGCTGTTTTTT. Amino acid sequence: CAISGSRTKNTGELFF.

The genes are TRBV4-1 and TRBJ1-5; D is undetermined. This CDR3 spans 13 amino acids. The V gene's germline CDR1 is MGHRA and CDR2 YSYEKL. The germline V and J ends were trimmed by 0 bases and 3 bases, with 3 bases remaining between them. In DNA, the CDR3 is TGCGCCAGCAGCCAAGACAACAATCAGCCCCAGCATTTT. Translated: CASSQDNNQPQHF.

The genes are TRBV27 and TRBJ2-7; tentatively, D is TRBD1 (6 bases). V lost 4 bases to trimming and J lost 5 bases, with 24 bases between them. The length of the CDR3 is 17 residues. The germline CDR1 and CDR2 sequences are MNHEY and SMNVEV (reference sequence). The CDR3 here is CASSSPFLSGVSHEQYF. The CDR3 DNA reads as TGTGCCAGCAGTTCACCCTTTTTGTCAGGGGTTAGTCACGAGCAGTACTTC.

The V and J genes are TRBV19 and TRBJ2-2; D gene ambiguous. The CDR3 has 15 amino acids. V was cut by 1 base and J by 4 bases, with 10 bases left in between. Germline CDR1 and CDR2: LNHDA and SQIVND (reference sequence). The CDR3 DNA is TGTGCCAGTAGTATAGCCCAATACAGCACCGGGGAGCTGTTTTTT. This codes for CASSIAQYSTGELFF.

The V call is TRBV24-1, the J call TRBJ2-5, with 8 bases lining up with TRBD1. CDR3 length: 15 amino acids. The germline CDR1 and CDR2 sequences are KGHDR and SFDVKD. The J segment lost 3 bases and the V segment lost 1 base, leaving 3 bases of the junction unmatched. For the CDR3, the DNA is TGTGCCACCAGTGATTTTGGACAGGGTAAAGAGACCCAGTACTTC. Amino acid sequence: CATSDFGQGKETQYF.

The chain employs TRBV2 and TRBJ2-7; D is unclear. The CDR3 has 12 residues. Germline values: CDR1 SNHLY, CDR2 FYNNEI. Trimming left V 6 bases short and J 3 bases short, with 9 bases between. Written as DNA, the CDR3 is TGTGCCAGCAGAAACGACAACTACGAGCAGTACTTC. It encodes CASRNDNYEQYF.

The V and J genes are TRBV6-5 and TRBJ2-2; 7 bases are a match to TRBD1. V gave up 2 bases and J gave up 4 bases; unmatched junction bases: 4. Germline assignment: CDR1 MNHEY and CDR2 SVGAGI. CDR3 size: 15 residues. For the CDR3, the DNA is TGTGCCAGCAGTTACACGGACAGGTTCACCGGGGAGCTGTTTTTT. It is translated as CASSYTDRFTGELFF.

This clone occurred once. The chain combines TRBV28 with TRBJ1-1, with a tentative D call TRBD1 (6 bases). Germline loops: CDR1 MDHEN, CDR2 SYDVKM. The length of the CDR3 is 13 residues. V was trimmed by 6 bases and J by 10 bases, leaving 18 bases between them. Here the CDR3 reads CASRQKGGGSAFF. The CDR3 nucleotides read TGTGCCAGCAGACAAAAAGGGGGGGGCTCAGCTTTCTTT.

This chain links TRBV24-1 with TRBJ1-2, with 8 bases matching TRBD1. CDR1 and CDR2 (germline): KGHDR, SFDVKD. The CDR3 runs to 13 residues. Trimming at V came to 4 bases and at J to 6 bases, leaving 3 bases not matched to a gene. The CDR3 protein is CATSDWDRHGYTF. CDR3 coding DNA: TGTGCCACCAGTGACTGGGACAGGCATGGCTACACCTTC.

This chain uses TRBV6-2 or TRBV6-3 with TRBJ1-5; D possibly corresponds to TRBD1 (5 bases). Germline loops: CDR1 MNHEY, CDR2 SVGEGT. The CDR3 contains 17 residues. V lost 6 bases to trimming and J lost 6 bases, with 24 bases between them. The CDR3 loop reads CASSLARDPGRRQPQHF. DNA of the CDR3: TGTGCCAGCAGCCTAGCCCGGGACCCAGGGAGGCGTCAGCCCCAGCATTTT.

The rearrangement uses TRBV5-1 and TRBJ2-2, with 7 bases aligning to TRBD2. V was clipped by 9 bases and J by 0 bases; unmatched bases: 8. From germline, CDR1 is SGHRS and CDR2 YFSETQ. The CDR3 sequence is 15 residues long. CDR3 region: CATAVTSPNTGELFF. CDR3 DNA sequence: TGCGCCACCGCAGTGACTAGCCCGAACACCGGGGAGCTGTTTTTT. Filled out from reference TRBV5-1 and TRBJ2-2, the complete variable domain reads KAGVTQTPRYLIKTRGQQVTLSCSPISGHRSVSWYQQTPGQGLQFLFEYFSETQRNKGNFPGRFSGRQFSNSRSEMNVSTLELGDSALYLCATAVTSPNTGELFFGEGSRLTVL.

The chain has TRBV27 and TRBJ2-7, with 11 bases fitting TRBD2. The CDR3 has 16 residues. Germline CDR1 MNHEY, CDR2 SMNVEV (reference sequence). Trimming took 5 bases from V and 2 from J; bases not matched to a gene: 8. In DNA, the CDR3 is TGTGCCAGCAGTCCGTTAGGGACTAGCGGAACCTACGAGCAGTACTTC. It translates to CASSPLGTSGTYEQYF.

The V call is TRBV29-1, the J call TRBJ1-4; TRBD1 is a possible D gene (5 bases). V dropped 7 bases and J dropped 3 bases, with 12 bases sitting between them. CDR1 and CDR2 from the germline V gene are SQVTM and ANQGSEA. The CDR3 totals 13 residues. CDR3 protein: CSAGGRSNEKLFF. As DNA, the CDR3 is TGCAGCGCCGGGGGACGGTCTAATGAAAAACTGTTTTTT. The variable domain in full, with the rest retrieved from reference TRBV29-1 and TRBJ1-4, is SAVISQKPSRDICQRGTSLTIQCQVDSQVTMMFWYRQQPGQSLTLIATANQGSEATYESGFVIDKFPISRPNLTFSTLTVSNMSPEDSSIYLCSAGGRSNEKLFFGSGTQLSVL.

The gene calls are TRBV27 and TRBJ1-1; perhaps TRBD1 as D (6 bases). The ends were cut back, 6 bases at V and 1 base at J, with 6 bases in the middle. Germline V CDR1 and CDR2: MNHEY, SMNVEV (reference sequence). The CDR3 runs to 12 residues. The CDR3 nucleotides are TGTGCCAGCAGGACAGGGAACACTGAAGCTTTCTTT. This translates into CASRTGNTEAFF.

This chain connects TRBV6-5 to TRBJ1-2; no clear D gene. CDR1 and CDR2 from the germline V gene are MNHEY and SVGAGI. CDR3 length: 15 amino acids. Trimming took 0 bases from V and 4 from J, leaving 12 bases between them. The CDR3, as DNA: TGTGCCAGCAGTTACTCAGAGGACTTGCCCTATGGCTACACCTTC. Translation gives CASSYSEDLPYGYTF.

This clone has only one observation. The CDR3 sequence is CAWSVLSGIRNEQFF. DNA of the CDR3: TGTGCCTGGAGTGTCTTGTCAGGGATACGCAATGAGCAGTTCTTC. The V and J genes are TRBV30 and TRBJ2-1, with TRBD1 as a possible D gene (5 bases). V was trimmed by 0 bases and J by 6 bases, leaving 15 bases between them. CDR1 is GTSNPN and CDR2 is SVGIG in the germline V gene (reference sequence). The CDR3 loop spans 15 amino acids.

The CDR3 here is CASSDSGRRAGELFF. CDR3 sequence (DNA): TGTGCCAGCAGTGATTCAGGGCGCAGGGCCGGGGAGCTGTTTTTT. V gene TRBV2 combines with J gene TRBJ2-2; D is perhaps TRBD1 (5 bases). CDR3 length equals 15 residues. Germline lookup yields CDR1 SNHLY and CDR2 FYNNEI. Trimming pared 3 bases from V and 6 bases from J, leaving 14 bases between.

This clone was picked up one time. The chain employs TRBV28 and TRBJ1-1; 8 nucleotides align to TRBD1. After removal of 6 bases from V and 10 bases from J, the junction contained 7 bases not matched to a gene. This CDR3 contains 12 residues. Per germline, CDR1 MDHEN and CDR2 SYDVKM. The DNA for the CDR3 is TGTGCCAGCAGACTTTCGACAGGGGTAGCTTTCTTT. As protein: CASRLSTGVAFF.

The V call is TRBV10-3, the J call TRBJ2-3; 13 nucleotides align to TRBD2. The CDR3 contains 15 residues. From germline, CDR1 is ENHRY and CDR2 SYGVKD. The ends lost 7 bases at V and 11 bases at J; junction bases unmatched: 12. CDR3 in amino acids: CAINPGLAGARGQYF. CDR3 nucleotide sequence: TGTGCCATCAATCCCGGACTAGCGGGGGCCCGGGGGCAGTATTTT.

The chain links TRBV27 to TRBJ2-7; 8 positions agree with TRBD1. J gave up 2 bases and V 3 bases, and 12 bases lay outside the gene matches. The CDR3 has 17 residues. In germline, CDR1 is MNHEY, CDR2 SMNVEV (reference sequence). The CDR3 nucleotides read TGTGCCAGCAGTTTCGGGAGACAGGGGAGGATTCCCTACGAGCAGTACTTC. Translated, it gives CASSFGRQGRIPYEQYF.

This chain connects TRBV10-1 to TRBJ1-6; 7 bases are shared with TRBD1. Germline V CDR1 and CDR2: WNHNN, SYGVQD (reference sequence). J gave up 5 bases and V 8 bases, and 9 bases lay outside the gene matches. The CDR3 totals 15 residues. CDR3 sequence: CASAPGTANNSPLHF. The CDR3 DNA sequence: TGCGCCAGCGCCCCCGGGACAGCCAATAATTCACCCCTCCACTTT.

The V gene is TRBV5-1, the J gene TRBJ2-7; a weak D match, TRBD1 (5 bases). V gave up 0 bases and J gave up 5 bases, with 15 bases separating them. In germline, CDR1 is SGHRS, CDR2 YFSETQ. The CDR3 has 15 amino acids. CDR3 nucleotides: TGCGCCAGCAGCTTGGGGGGCAGGGTGTTTGACGAGCAGTACTTC. This codes for CASSLGGRVFDEQYF.

This clone was recorded a few times. The gene calls are TRBV2 and TRBJ2-7; D is possibly TRBD1 (5 bases). This CDR3 has 12 amino acids. CDR1 and CDR2 (germline): SNHLY, FYNNEI. V lost 6 bases and J lost 3, with 9 bases in between. In DNA, the CDR3 is TGTGCCAGCAGAGATCAGGGCTACGAGCAGTACTTC. Translation: CASRDQGYEQYF.

V is TRBV5-5 and J is TRBJ2-6; D unclear. The germline V and J ends were trimmed by 7 bases and 0 bases, with 5 bases remaining between them. The CDR3 runs to 13 residues. Germline assignment: CDR1 SGHKS and CDR2 YYEKEE (reference sequence). The CDR3 DNA follows: TGTGCCAGCGCGGCCTCTGGGGCCAACGTCCTGACTTTC. Protein: CASAASGANVLTF.

The chain links TRBV4-2 to TRBJ2-1, with TRBD2 identical over 10 bases. The V and J ends lost 0 bases and 4 bases, in that order; junction bases with no gene match: 6. Germline V gene data show CDR1 as LGHNA and CDR2 as YNFKEQ. The CDR3 runs to 17 residues. CDR3 protein: CASSQETLAGVYNEQFF. CDR3 coding DNA: TGTGCCAGCAGCCAAGAAACCCTAGCGGGGGTTTACAATGAGCAGTTCTTC.